The subject of this entry is one TCR beta chain. The specificity of this receptor is unknown. The junction departs from germline at one end; a sequencing error may be responsible. TCR beta CDR3 regions were amplified from RNA transcripts. A first-round RT-PCR of the TCR CDR3 used the HTBI primer set with the Qiagen OneStep RT-PCR kit. Libraries were constructed in a second round of multiplex PCR, after which size selection and purification were performed. The libraries were sequenced on an Illumina HiSeq2000 using paired-end 100 bp reads. The paper's processing steps were these. SOAPnuke was used to process the raw data, throwing out any read that contained adapters or uncalled bases, had a mean Phred below 15, or lacked an exact constant-primer or identifier match. High-quality paired reads were merged using COPE v1.2.5, and each unique nucleotide sequence was defined as a clonotype. MiTCR v1.1 was used to align the clonotypes against IMGT TRBV, TRBD and TRBJ reference segments. Analysis was restricted to V-J combinations with a frequency above 0.0001, which covered 99% to 99.2% of repertoires. The TCS score was defined as the ratio of F50 (clonal expansion) to E x V (chaos), calculated using BLOSUM62-based TCRdist between CDR3 peptides within each V-J. Welch's t-statistics and random forest reduced approximately 520 V-J features to 10 to 15, which were used in a naive Bayes classifier (R e1071). Thyroid-blood repertoire similarity was quantified with the Morisita-Horn index. Through fastp at Q25 and MiXCR, TCRdb rebuilt clones from the public reads, retaining in-frame beta chains. Rows with a matching CDR3 protein are joined into one entry that keeps the most common DNA and genes. None of the V and J calls come from the authors' own analysis; TCRdb made them. This sample is represented by hundreds of thousands of distinct CDR3 sequences; around 39% of them were singletons. Approximately 10% of the sample rests with the top ten.

A patient counted as having stable Graves' hyperthyroidism if no progression to ophthalmopathy occurred over 18 months of follow-up. The hyperthyroidism patients were between 18 and 65 years old and newly diagnosed, with a disease duration of less than 2 months. Any patient with an uncontrolled infection, another autoimmune disease, pregnancy or lactation was excluded. Clinical symptoms, serum thyroxine and TRAb, thyroid ultrasound, and orbital computed tomography formed the basis for the diagnoses. Ficoll-Paque density gradient centrifugation was used to isolate PBMCs from 8.5 to 10 ml of fresh peripheral blood. Total RNA was extracted using Trizol reagent, and RNA quality was assessed on an Agilent 2100 Bioanalyzer. The data were obtained in a study of T cells in Graves' hyperthyroidism and ophthalmopathy (dated by TCRdb to the late 2010s). General notes on the study: Peripheral blood was collected at initial diagnosis, before any treatment. A discovery cohort of approximately 100 patients, 43 with Graves' ophthalmopathy and about 60 with stable Graves' hyperthyroidism, was used to find distinguishing TCR V-J signatures. Prospective prediction of ophthalmopathy was tested in an independent validation cohort of fewer than 20 hyperthyroidism patients and roughly 16 patients who later progressed to ophthalmopathy. The roughly 90 discovery patients were divided at random into training and test sets in a 7:3 ratio. In addition, the study compared T-cell repertoires in thyroid tissue and in blood from six Graves' hyperthyroidism patients. After sampling, hyperthyroidism patients received methimazole starting at 30 mg daily, and ophthalmopathy patients received high-dose intravenous methylprednisolone. The paper reports TCR Vbeta CDR3 sequencing of 135 peripheral blood samples: some 44 ophthalmopathy, under 85 hyperthyroidism and 17 progressor patients.

The germline V gene specifies SNHLY as CDR1 and FYNNEI as CDR2. The CDR3 starts with the cysteine, ends with the phenylalanine, and has 14 residues. Just the 42-base CDR3 DNA is kept, in frame starting at base 1. Overall study results and their limits: Most expanded thyroid clonotypes (frequency above 0.001) were also detected in blood, a finding suggesting that blood repertoires may reflect thyroid immune responses. Sample size was not statistically predetermined, and blinding of investigators to group allocation was not performed. In validation, the model predicted progression to ophthalmopathy a median of around six months before onset, with roughly 70% sensitivity and roughly 77% specificity. A 13 V-J signature model separated ophthalmopathy from stable hyperthyroidism, with approximately 87% sensitivity and around 84% specificity in cross-validation and 80%/75% in testing.

This receptor chain uses TRBV2 and TRBJ1-4; a confident D gene designation cannot be given. The sample taken for sequencing was blood. The origin of this receptor is a man aged 18 to 29 with Graves' hyperthyroidism. In nucleotides, the sequence is TGTGCCAGCAGTTTTGCTCTACCCGATGAGAAACTGTTTTTT. The translation is CASSFALPDEKLFF.